This TCR beta chain is from a study of control samples from healthy donors and cancer patients. Germline lookup yields CDR1 SGHTA and CDR2 FQGNSA. V was clipped by 3 bases and J by 6 bases; unmatched bases: 9. CDR3 length: 17 amino acids. Here immunoSEQ multiplex PCR was the method, and the copy in TCRdb shows in-frame clones only, minus some. The sample carries some 130,000 clones, just under 95% recorded once. This TCR was sampled from a man aged 30 to 45 in good health. The sequenced sample consisted of blood. The rearrangement links TRBV7-2 to TRBJ2-3, with 13 bases aligning to TRBD2. As DNA, the CDR3 is TGTGCCAGCAGCTTCCGACTAGCGGGGGGTCCTCGGGATACGCAGTATTTT. This sequence encodes CASSFRLAGGPRDTQYF.